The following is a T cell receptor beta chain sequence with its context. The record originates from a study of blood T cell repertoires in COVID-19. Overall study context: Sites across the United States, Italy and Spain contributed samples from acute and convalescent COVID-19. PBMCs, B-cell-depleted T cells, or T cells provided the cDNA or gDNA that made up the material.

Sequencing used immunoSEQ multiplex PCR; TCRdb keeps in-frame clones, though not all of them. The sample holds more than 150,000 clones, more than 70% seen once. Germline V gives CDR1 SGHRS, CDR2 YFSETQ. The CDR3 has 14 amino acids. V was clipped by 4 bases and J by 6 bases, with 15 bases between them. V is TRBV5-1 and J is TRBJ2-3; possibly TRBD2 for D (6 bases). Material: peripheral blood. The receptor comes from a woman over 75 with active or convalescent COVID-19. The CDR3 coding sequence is TGCGCCAGCAGCCGCGGGGACGCGGGGGATACGCAGTATTTT. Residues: CASSRGDAGDTQYF.